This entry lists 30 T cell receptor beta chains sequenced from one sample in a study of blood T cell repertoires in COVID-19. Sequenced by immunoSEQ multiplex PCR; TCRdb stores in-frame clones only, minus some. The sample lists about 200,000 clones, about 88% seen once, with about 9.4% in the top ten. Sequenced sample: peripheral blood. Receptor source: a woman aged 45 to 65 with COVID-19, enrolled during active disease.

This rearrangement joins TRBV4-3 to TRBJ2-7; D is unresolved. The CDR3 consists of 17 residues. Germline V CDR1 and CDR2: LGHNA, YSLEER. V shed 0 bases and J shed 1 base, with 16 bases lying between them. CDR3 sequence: CASSQDLGLLHSYEQYF. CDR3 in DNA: TGCGCCAGCAGCCAAGATCTGGGCCTCCTCCATTCCTACGAGCAGTACTTC.

CDR3 protein: CASSFLMTGKEKLFF. The CDR3 coding sequence is TGTGCCAGCAGCTTCTTGATGACAGGGAAAGAAAAACTGTTTTTT. The rearrangement links TRBV7-9 to TRBJ1-4; 7 bases match TRBD1. The CDR3 extends over 15 amino acids. Germline values: CDR1 SEHNR, CDR2 FQNEAQ (reference sequence). V was clipped by 3 bases and J by 8 bases; unmatched bases: 9.

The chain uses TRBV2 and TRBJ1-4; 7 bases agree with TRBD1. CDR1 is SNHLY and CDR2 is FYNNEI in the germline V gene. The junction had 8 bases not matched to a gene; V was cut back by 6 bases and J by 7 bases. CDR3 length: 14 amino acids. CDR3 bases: TGTGCCAGCAGCTCTAGGGGGCTCGGTGAAAAACTGTTTTTT. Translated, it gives CASSSRGLGEKLFF.

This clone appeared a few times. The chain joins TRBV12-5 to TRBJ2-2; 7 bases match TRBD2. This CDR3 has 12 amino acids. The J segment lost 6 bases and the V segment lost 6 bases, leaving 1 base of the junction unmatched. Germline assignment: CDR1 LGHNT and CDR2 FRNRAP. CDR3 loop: CASGAGAGELFF. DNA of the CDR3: TGTGCTAGTGGGGCGGGGGCCGGGGAGCTGTTTTTT.

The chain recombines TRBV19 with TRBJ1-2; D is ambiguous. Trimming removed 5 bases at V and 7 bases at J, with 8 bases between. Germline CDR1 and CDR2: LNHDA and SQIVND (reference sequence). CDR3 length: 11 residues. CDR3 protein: CASSGGAGYTF. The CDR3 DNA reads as TGTGCCAGTAGTGGAGGTGCTGGCTACACCTTC.

The CDR3 region is CSATSGNTIYF. The CDR3 nucleotides are TGCAGCGCGACGAGTGGAAACACCATATATTTT. The V and J genes are TRBV29-1 and TRBJ1-3; D is unclear. Germline V lookup: CDR1 SQVTM, CDR2 ANQGSEA. The CDR3 spans 11 residues. Trimming cost V 7 bases and J 3 bases, with 7 bases left between them. Together with reference TRBV29-1 and TRBJ1-3, the CDR3 gives the full variable domain: SAVISQKPSRDICQRGTSLTIQCQVDSQVTMMFWYRQQPGQSLTLIATANQGSEATYESGFVIDKFPISRPNLTFSTLTVSNMSPEDSSIYLCSATSGNTIYFGEGSWLTVV.

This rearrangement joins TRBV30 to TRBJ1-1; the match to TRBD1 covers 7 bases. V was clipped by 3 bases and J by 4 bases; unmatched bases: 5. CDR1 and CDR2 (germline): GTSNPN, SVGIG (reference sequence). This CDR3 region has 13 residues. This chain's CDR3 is CAWRTGWATEAFF. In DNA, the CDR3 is TGTGCCTGGAGGACAGGGTGGGCCACTGAAGCTTTCTTT.

CDR3 amino acids: CSAGTAGELFF. DNA for the CDR3: TGCAGCGCTGGGACAGCCGGGGAGCTGTTTTTT. V gene TRBV29-1 combines with J gene TRBJ2-2; 7 bases are shared with TRBD1. The trim removed 7 bases at V and 6 bases at J, leaving 2 bases unmatched. CDR1 SQVTM and CDR2 ANQGSEA come from the germline V gene. The CDR3 has 11 amino acids.

In DNA, the CDR3 is TGTGCCACCAGTGCTGGAGGATGGCTAGCGGGACGAGGTGAGCAGTTCTTC. This encodes CATSAGGWLAGRGEQFF. The chain recombines TRBV24-1 with TRBJ2-1, with 9 bases fitting TRBD2. The CDR3 runs 17 residues. CDR1 and CDR2 from the germline V gene are KGHDR and SFDVKD. J gave up 9 bases and V 5 bases, and 16 bases lay outside the gene matches.

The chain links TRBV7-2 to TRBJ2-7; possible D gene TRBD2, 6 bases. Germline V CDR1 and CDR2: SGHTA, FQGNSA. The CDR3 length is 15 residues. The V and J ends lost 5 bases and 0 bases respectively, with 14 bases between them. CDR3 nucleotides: TGTGCCAGCAGCGGGCGGGACCCGAGCTCCTACGAGCAGTACGTC. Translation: CASSGRDPSSYEQYV.

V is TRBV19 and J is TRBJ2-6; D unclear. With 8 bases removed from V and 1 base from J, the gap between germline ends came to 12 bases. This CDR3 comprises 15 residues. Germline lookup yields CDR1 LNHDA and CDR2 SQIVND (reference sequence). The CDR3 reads CASRQVSSGANVLTF. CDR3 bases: TGTGCCAGTCGGCAGGTTAGTTCTGGGGCCAACGTCCTGACTTTC. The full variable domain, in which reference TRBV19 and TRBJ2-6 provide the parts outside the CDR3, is DGGITQSPKYLFRKEGQNVTLSCEQNLNHDAMYWYRQDPGQGLRLIYYSQIVNDFQKGDIAEGYSVSREKKESFPLTVTSAQKNPTAFYLCASRQVSSGANVLTFGAGSRLTVL.

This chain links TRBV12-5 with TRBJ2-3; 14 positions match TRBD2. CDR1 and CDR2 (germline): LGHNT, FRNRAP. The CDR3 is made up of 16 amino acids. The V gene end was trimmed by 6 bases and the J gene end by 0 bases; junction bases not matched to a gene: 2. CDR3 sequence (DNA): TGTGCTAGTGGCTGGACTAGCGGGGGGAGCACAGATACGCAGTATTTT. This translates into CASGWTSGGSTDTQYF.

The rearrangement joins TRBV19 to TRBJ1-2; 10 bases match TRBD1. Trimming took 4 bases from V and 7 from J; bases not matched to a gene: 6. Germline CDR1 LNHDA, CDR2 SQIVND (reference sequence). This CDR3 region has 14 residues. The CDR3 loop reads CASSTPTGGFGYTF. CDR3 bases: TGTGCCAGTAGTACCCCGACAGGGGGCTTTGGCTACACCTTC.

CDR3 protein: CASRRTGLYGYTF. The CDR3 DNA follows: TGTGCCAGCAGAAGGACAGGGTTGTATGGCTACACCTTC. This chain uses TRBV14 with TRBJ1-2, with 8 nucleotides matching TRBD1. The CDR3 covers 13 residues. Germline V gene sequence: CDR1 SGHDN, CDR2 FVKESK. The junction had 5 bases not matched to a gene; V was cut back by 6 bases and J by 5 bases.

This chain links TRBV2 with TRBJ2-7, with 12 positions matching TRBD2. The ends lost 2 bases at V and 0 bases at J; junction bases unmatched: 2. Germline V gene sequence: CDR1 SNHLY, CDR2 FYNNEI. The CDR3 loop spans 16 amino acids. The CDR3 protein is CASSETSGGISYEQYV. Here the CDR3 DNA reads TGTGCCAGCAGTGAAACTAGCGGGGGGATCTCCTACGAGCAGTACGTC.

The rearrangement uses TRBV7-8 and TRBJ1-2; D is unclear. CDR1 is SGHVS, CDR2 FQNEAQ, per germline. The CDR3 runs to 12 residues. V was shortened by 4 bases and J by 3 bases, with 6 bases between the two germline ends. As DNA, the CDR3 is TGTGCCAGCAGCTCTCGAGACTATGGCTACACCTTC. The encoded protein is CASSSRDYGYTF.

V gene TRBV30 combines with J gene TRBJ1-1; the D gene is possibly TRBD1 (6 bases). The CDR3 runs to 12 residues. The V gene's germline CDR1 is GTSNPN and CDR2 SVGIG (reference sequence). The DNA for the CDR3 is TGTGCGCTTCATCGGGGGGCCGGTGAAGCTTTCTTT. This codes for CALHRGAGEAFF. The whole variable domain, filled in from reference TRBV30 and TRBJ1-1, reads SQTIHQWPATLVQPVGSPLSLECTVEGTSNPNLYWYRQAAGRGLQLLFYSVGIGQISSEVPQNLSASRPQDRQFILSSKKLLLSDSGFYLCALHRGAGEAFFGQGTRLTVV.

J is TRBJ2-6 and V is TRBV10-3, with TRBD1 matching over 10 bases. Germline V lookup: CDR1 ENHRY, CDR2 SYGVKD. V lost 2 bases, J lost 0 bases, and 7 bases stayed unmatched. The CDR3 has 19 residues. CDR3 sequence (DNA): TGTGCCATCAGTGAGCCCCTCGGACAGGGGGTCTCTGGGGCCAACGTCCTGACTTTC. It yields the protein CAISEPLGQGVSGANVLTF.

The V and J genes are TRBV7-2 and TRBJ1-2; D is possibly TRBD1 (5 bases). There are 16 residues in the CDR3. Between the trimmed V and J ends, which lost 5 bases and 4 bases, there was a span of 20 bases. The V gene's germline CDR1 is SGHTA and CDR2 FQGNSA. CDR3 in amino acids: CASSIQTVTLSYGYTF. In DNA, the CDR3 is TGTGCCAGCAGCATACAGACAGTTACTCTCTCCTATGGCTACACCTTC.

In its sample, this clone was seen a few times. CDR3 nucleotide sequence: TGCAGCGTTGAAGGGGTAGGGGGCTACGAGCAGTACTTC. Its protein product is CSVEGVGGYEQYF. The chain joins TRBV29-1 to TRBJ2-7, with a tentative D call TRBD1 (6 bases). Trimming left V 1 base short and J 3 bases short, with 10 bases between. Per the germline V gene, CDR1 is SQVTM and CDR2 is ANQGSEA. This CDR3 spans 13 amino acids.

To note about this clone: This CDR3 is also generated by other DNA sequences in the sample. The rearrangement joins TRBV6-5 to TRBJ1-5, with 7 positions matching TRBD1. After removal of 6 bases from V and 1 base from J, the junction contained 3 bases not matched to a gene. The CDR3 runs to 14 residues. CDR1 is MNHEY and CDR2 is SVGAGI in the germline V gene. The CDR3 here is CASSRTGSNQPQHF. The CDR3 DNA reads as TGTGCCAGCAGCAGGACAGGAAGCAATCAGCCCCAGCATTTT.

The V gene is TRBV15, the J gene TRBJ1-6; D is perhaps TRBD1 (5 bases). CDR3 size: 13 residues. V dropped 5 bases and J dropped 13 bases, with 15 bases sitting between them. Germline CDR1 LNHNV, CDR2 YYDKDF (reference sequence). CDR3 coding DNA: TGTGCCACCAGCCCTTCGGGGGGAAAGCCCCTCCACTTT. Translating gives CATSPSGGKPLHF.

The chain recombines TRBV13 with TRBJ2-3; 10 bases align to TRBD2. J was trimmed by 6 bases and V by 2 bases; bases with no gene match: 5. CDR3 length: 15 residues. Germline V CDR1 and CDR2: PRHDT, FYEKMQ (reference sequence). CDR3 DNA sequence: TGTGCCAGCAGCTTAAGACTAGCGGGCTACGATACGCAGTATTTT. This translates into CASSLRLAGYDTQYF.

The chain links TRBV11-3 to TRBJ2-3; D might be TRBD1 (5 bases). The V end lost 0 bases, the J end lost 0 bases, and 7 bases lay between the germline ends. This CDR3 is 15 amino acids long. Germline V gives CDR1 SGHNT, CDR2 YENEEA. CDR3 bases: TGTGCCAGCAGCTTAGATCAGGGAAGCACAGATACGCAGTATTTT. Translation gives CASSLDQGSTDTQYF.

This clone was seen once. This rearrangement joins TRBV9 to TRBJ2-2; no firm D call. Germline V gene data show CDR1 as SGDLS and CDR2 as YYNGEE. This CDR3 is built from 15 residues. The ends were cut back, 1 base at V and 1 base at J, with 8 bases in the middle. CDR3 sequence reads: CASSVTDLNTGELFF. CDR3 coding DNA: TGTGCCAGCAGCGTAACAGATCTGAACACCGGGGAGCTGTTTTTT. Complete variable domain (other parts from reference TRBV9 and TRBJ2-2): DSGVTQTPKHLITATGQRVTLRCSPRSGDLSVYWYQQSLDQGLQFLIQYYNGEERAKGNILERFSAQQFPDLHSELNLSSLELGDSALYFCASSVTDLNTGELFFGEGSRLTVL.

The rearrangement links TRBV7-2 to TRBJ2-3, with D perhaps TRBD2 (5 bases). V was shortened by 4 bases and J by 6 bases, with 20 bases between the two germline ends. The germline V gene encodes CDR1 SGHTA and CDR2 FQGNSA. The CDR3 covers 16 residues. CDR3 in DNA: TGTGCCAGCAGCTCGGAACGGTCGCTAGCTGGGGATACGCAGTATTTT. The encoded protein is CASSSERSLAGDTQYF.

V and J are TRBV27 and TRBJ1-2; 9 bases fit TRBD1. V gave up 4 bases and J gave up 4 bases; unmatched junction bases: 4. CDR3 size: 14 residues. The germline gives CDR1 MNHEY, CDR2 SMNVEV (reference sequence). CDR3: CASSWDRVAYGYTF. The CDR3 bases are TGTGCCAGCAGTTGGGACAGGGTAGCCTATGGCTACACCTTC.

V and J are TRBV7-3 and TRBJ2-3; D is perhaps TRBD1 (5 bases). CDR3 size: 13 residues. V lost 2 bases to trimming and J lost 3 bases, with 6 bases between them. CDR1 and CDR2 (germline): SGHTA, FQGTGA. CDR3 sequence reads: CASSLQGTDTQYF. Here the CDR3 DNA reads TGTGCCAGCAGCTTACAGGGTACAGATACGCAGTATTTT.

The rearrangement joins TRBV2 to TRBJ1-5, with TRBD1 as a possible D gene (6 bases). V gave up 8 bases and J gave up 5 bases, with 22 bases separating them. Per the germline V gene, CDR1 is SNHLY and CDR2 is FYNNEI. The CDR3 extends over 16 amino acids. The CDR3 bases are TGTGCCAGCCGACCTCCCGGCAGGGGAGTTGATCAGCCCCAGCATTTT. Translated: CASRPPGRGVDQPQHF.

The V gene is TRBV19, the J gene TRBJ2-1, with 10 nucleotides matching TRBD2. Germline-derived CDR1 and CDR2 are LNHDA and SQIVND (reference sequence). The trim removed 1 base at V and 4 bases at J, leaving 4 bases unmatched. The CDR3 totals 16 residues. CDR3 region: CASSIARTSGYNEQFF. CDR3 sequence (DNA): TGTGCCAGTAGTATAGCGAGGACTAGCGGATACAATGAGCAGTTCTTC. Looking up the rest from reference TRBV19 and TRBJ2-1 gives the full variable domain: DGGITQSPKYLFRKEGQNVTLSCEQNLNHDAMYWYRQDPGQGLRLIYYSQIVNDFQKGDIAEGYSVSREKKESFPLTVTSAQKNPTAFYLCASSIARTSGYNEQFFGPGTRLTVL.